This T cell receptor (beta chain) was identified during a study of blood T cell repertoires in COVID-19. Concerning this clone itself: A read error may produce the germline difference seen at one junction end.

Germline CDR1 and CDR2: DFQATT and SNEGSKA (reference sequence). CDR3 length equals 11 residues. TCRdb's table, derived via immunoSEQ multiplex PCR, lists solely in-frame clones and lacks some. The repertoire consists of about 280,000 clones, with about nine tenths occurring once and the leading ten covering just under 0.95%. The TCR originated in a woman in her forties who had recovered from COVID-19. The chain combines TRBV20-1 with TRBJ2-7; D is perhaps TRBD2 (5 bases). Sequencing input: peripheral blood. This CDR3 is CSVPDYPSSHF. Here the CDR3 DNA reads TGCAGTGTCCCCGACTACCCGTCATCGCACTTC.